These 15 T cell receptor beta chains were all obtained from the same sample, sequenced in a study of neurological immune-mediated disorders. TCRdb reprocessed the 5' RACE reads with MiXCR, giving one entry per CDR3 protein. The data contain 60,000 or so distinct CDR3 sequences, about 3.3% of them singletons. The specimen sequenced was PBMCs. These receptors all come from a woman aged 60 to 75 with multiple sclerosis.

This clonotype was counted many times. J is TRBJ1-5 and V is TRBV28; no clear D. The V end was cut by 8 bases, the J end by 0 bases, with 14 bases between. The CDR3 sequence is 15 residues long. Germline V lookup: CDR1 MDHEN, CDR2 SYDVKM. The CDR3 reads CASGALLNSNQPQHF. In DNA form, the CDR3 reads TGTGCCAGCGGCGCACTCCTCAATAGCAATCAGCCCCAGCATTTT.

This clonotype came up many times. The V gene is TRBV7-2, the J gene TRBJ1-1, with D unresolved. The CDR3 length is 15 residues. The V and J ends lost 5 bases and 0 bases respectively, with 13 bases between them. Germline V gene data show CDR1 as SGHTA and CDR2 as FQGNSA. The DNA of the CDR3 is TGTGCCAGCAGCCCCTCGGCAGGAGTGAACACTGAAGCTTTCTTT. This codes for CASSPSAGVNTEAFF.

This clonotype was observed a few times. This may stem from a read error, because a much larger clone lies one nucleotide away. The rearrangement joins TRBV18 to TRBJ2-7, with TRBD1 matching over 8 bases. Germline CDR1 reads KGHSH; CDR2 reads LQKENI. This CDR3 is built from 16 residues. The junction had 13 bases not matched to a gene; V was cut back by 3 bases and J by 6 bases. CDR3 amino acids: CASSPLHGTGGIEQYF. Written as DNA, the CDR3 is TGTGCCAGCTCACCCCTCCACGGGACAGGTGGGATCGAGCAGTACTTC.

This clonotype is termed medium-sized (0.01 to 0.1%). DNA for the CDR3: TGCGCCAGCAGCCCCGGACAGGGGGAAGGTTATAAGCAGTACTTC. This sequence encodes CASSPGQGEGYKQYF. V is TRBV4-1 and J is TRBJ2-7, with TRBD1 matching over 10 bases. V was clipped by 4 bases and J by 8 bases; unmatched bases: 11. The germline V gene encodes CDR1 MGHRA and CDR2 YSYEKL. The CDR3 totals 15 residues.

This clonotype was seen ten or more times. This chain uses TRBV30 with TRBJ2-7; either TRBD1 or TRBD2 may supply D (6 bases each). With 0 bases removed from V and 6 bases from J, the gap between germline ends came to 15 bases. The CDR3 is made up of 14 amino acids. Germline V gene data show CDR1 as GTSNPN and CDR2 as SVGIG (reference sequence). The DNA for the CDR3 is TGTGCCTGGAGTGTAACGGGGGCGCTTTCCGAGCAGTACTTC. It encodes CAWSVTGALSEQYF.

This clonotype turned up a few times. This rearrangement joins TRBV5-1 to TRBJ1-1; no firm D call. The CDR3 is 12 amino acids. V was shortened by 0 bases and J by 8 bases, with 8 bases between the two germline ends. In germline, CDR1 is SGHRS, CDR2 YFSETQ. The CDR3 loop reads CASSLVGPEAFF. The CDR3 DNA follows: TGCGCCAGCAGCTTGGTAGGGCCCGAAGCTTTCTTT.

This clonotype has ten or more counts. The V call is TRBV5-1, the J call TRBJ1-1; no definite D call. The CDR3 runs to 14 residues. CDR1 and CDR2 (germline): SGHRS, YFSETQ. V was clipped by 0 bases and J by 2 bases, with 8 bases between them. The CDR3 loop reads CASSLVPENTEAFF. The DNA for the CDR3 is TGCGCCAGCAGCTTGGTCCCCGAAAACACTGAAGCTTTCTTT.

This clonotype was picked up a small number of times. A single base separates this from a much larger clone, so it may be a read error. CDR3 nucleotide sequence: TGTGCCAGCAGACAAGGAAACCTTAATTCACCCCTCCACTTT. Amino acids: CASRQGNLNSPLHF. This rearrangement joins TRBV7-9 to TRBJ1-6, with D unclear. CDR3 length: 14 residues. Germline V lookup: CDR1 SEHNR, CDR2 FQNEAQ (reference sequence). Trimming removed 6 bases from V and 6 bases from J, with 12 bases in between.

This clonotype has ten or more counts. The V call is TRBV10-1, the J call TRBJ2-3; D is undetermined. Germline CDR1 reads WNHNN; CDR2 reads SYGVQD (reference sequence). V was pared by 5 bases and J by 2 bases, with 11 bases between. This CDR3 region has 14 residues. CDR3 DNA sequence: TGCGCCAGCAGTCCCGACGGGCCCACAGATACGCAGTATTTT. Protein sequence: CASSPDGPTDTQYF.

The table lists this clonotype with many counts. This chain uses TRBV7-2 with TRBJ2-5; D might be TRBD2 (5 bases). There are 14 residues in the CDR3. Per germline, CDR1 SGHTA and CDR2 FQGNSA. V gave up 5 bases and J gave up 9 bases, with 19 bases separating them. The CDR3 nucleotides read TGTGCCAGCAGCCCCACCGGACTGGCTGGGGCCCAGTACTTC. It specifies CASSPTGLAGAQYF.

The table lists this clonotype with many counts. The chain carries TRBV5-1 and TRBJ1-1; 10 nucleotides agree with TRBD1. CDR1 is SGHRS, CDR2 YFSETQ, per germline. The CDR3 has 14 residues. V lost 4 bases, J lost 6 bases, and 6 bases stayed unmatched. CDR3 DNA: TGCGCCAGCAGCGGACAGGGGGGATCGTCTGAAGCTTTCTTT. Its translation is CASSGQGGSSEAFF.

This clonotype was recorded many times. V gene TRBV7-2 combines with J gene TRBJ1-2; D gene uncertain. The CDR3 spans 16 residues. Germline V lookup: CDR1 SGHTA, CDR2 FQGNSA. Trimming left V 0 bases short and J 1 base short, with 12 bases between. CDR3 sequence: CASSLAASSFNYGYTF. The CDR3 nucleotides are TGTGCCAGCAGCTTAGCGGCCTCCTCTTTTAACTATGGCTACACCTTC.

At least ten counts were recorded for this clonotype. The J gene is TRBJ2-1, the V gene TRBV14, with a possible D match to TRBD2 (6 bases). Per germline, CDR1 SGHDN and CDR2 FVKESK. This CDR3 has 13 residues. Trimming cost V 5 bases and J 7 bases, with 12 bases left between them. This chain's CDR3 is CASSGGLRNEQFF. Written as DNA, the CDR3 is TGTGCCAGCAGCGGTGGACTAAGGAATGAGCAGTTCTTC.

This clonotype was seen repeatedly, ten times or more. This chain connects TRBV7-2 to TRBJ2-7; 7 positions match TRBD2. The V gene end was trimmed by 4 bases and the J gene end by 0 bases; junction bases not matched to a gene: 3. The CDR3 contains 14 residues. Germline-derived CDR1 and CDR2 are SGHTA and FQGNSA. The CDR3 bases are TGTGCCAGCAGCTGGACTAGATCCTCCTACGAGCAGTACTTC. Protein sequence: CASSWTRSSYEQYF.

This clonotype was recorded at least ten times. The chain carries TRBV5-1 and TRBJ1-1, with unresolved D. Deletions cut 2 bases from V and 3 bases from J, with 8 bases between. This CDR3 comprises 13 residues. Germline assignment: CDR1 SGHRS and CDR2 YFSETQ. CDR3: CASSFTVDTEAFF. In DNA form, the CDR3 reads TGCGCCAGCAGCTTTACCGTAGACACTGAAGCTTTCTTT.